The present entry profiles one TCR beta chain with its context. This sample was taken from a study of cytomegalovirus exposure and HLA in healthy donors. V lost 5 bases to trimming and J lost 4 bases, with 18 bases between them. Germline CDR1 is SEHNR and CDR2 is FQNEAQ (reference sequence). This CDR3 is built from 16 residues. A multiplex PCR was run with 60 Vbeta primers and 13 Jbeta primers. Here immunoSEQ multiplex PCR was the method, and the copy in TCRdb shows in-frame clones only, minus some. The table records some 150,000 clones, 70% to 90% of them present only once. Sequenced: PBMCs. The rearrangement joins TRBV7-9 to TRBJ1-3; possibly TRBD1 for D (5 bases). The TCR originated in a woman in her twenties or thirties in good health and CMV-seronegative. CDR3 nucleotide sequence: TGTGCCAGCAGCGCGGGGGGGGTCGTATCAGGAAACACCATATATTTT. Residues: CASSAGGVVSGNTIYF.